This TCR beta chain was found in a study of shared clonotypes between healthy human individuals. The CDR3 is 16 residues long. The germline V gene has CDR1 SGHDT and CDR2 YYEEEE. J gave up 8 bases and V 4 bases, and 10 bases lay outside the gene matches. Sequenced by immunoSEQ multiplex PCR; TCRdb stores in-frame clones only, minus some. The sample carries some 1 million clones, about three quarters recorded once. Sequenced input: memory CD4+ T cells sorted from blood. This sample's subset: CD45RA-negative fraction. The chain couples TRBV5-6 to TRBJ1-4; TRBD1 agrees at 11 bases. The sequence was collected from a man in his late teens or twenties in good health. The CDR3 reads CASSMGTGGYLEKLFF. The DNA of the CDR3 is TGTGCCAGCAGCATGGGGACAGGGGGGTACCTCGAAAAACTGTTTTTT.